Described below is a single T cell receptor beta chain sequence and its context. The antigen is unknown. In germline, CDR1 is MGHRA, CDR2 YSYEKL. The CDR3 is made up of 16 amino acids. J gave up 2 bases and V 0 bases, and 4 bases lay outside the gene matches. These data come from a study of brain T cells in children with intractable seizures. The time point denotes: blood from clinic visit 5 months post-surgery; TSC patient then seizure free. Surgery cases with the highest brain T cell transcript signatures were chosen for sequencing. At least one anti-epileptic drug was given before surgery. Findings of the study overall: Viral specificity was inferred only from CDR3 similarity; HCMV serostatus was unknown. Pre- and post-surgery blood differed in depth, so pre-surgery absences may be undersampling.

Clones were read by immunoSEQ multiplex PCR, and TCRdb kept only the in-frame ones, dropping some. Of 340,000 or so clones listed, 93% are singletons. Sequencing was performed on peripheral blood, taken about 5 months after surgery. This receptor was taken from a boy in the first two years of life with tuberous sclerosis and intractable seizures. The chain combines TRBV4-1 with TRBJ2-7; TRBD2 matches 10 bases. The CDR3 DNA is TGCGCCAGCAGCCAAGATCCCCTAGCGGGAGCCTACGAGCAGTACTTC. The encoded protein is CASSQDPLAGAYEQYF.